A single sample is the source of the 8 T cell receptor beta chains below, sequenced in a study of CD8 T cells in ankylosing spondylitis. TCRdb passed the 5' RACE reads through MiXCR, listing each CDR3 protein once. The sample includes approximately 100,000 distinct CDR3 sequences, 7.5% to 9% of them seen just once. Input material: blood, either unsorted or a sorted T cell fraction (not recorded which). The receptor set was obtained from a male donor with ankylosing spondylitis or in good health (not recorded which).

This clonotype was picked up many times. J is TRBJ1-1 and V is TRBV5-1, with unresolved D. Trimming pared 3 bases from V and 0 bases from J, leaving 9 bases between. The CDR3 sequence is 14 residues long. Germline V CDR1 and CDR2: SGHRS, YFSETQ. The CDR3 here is CASSSGELNTEAFF. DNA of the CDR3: TGCGCCAGCAGCTCCGGGGAGCTGAACACTGAAGCTTTCTTT.

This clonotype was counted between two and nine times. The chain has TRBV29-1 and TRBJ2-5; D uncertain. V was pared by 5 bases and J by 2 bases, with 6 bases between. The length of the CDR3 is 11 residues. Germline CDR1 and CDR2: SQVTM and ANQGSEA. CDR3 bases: TGCAGCGTTTGGGATCAAGAGACCCAGTACTTC. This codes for CSVWDQETQYF.

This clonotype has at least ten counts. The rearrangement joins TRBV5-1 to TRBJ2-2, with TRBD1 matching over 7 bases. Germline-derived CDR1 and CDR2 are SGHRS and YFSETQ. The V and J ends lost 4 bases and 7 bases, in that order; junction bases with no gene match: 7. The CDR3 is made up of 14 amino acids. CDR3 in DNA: TGCGCCAGCAGCCCCGACAGGGAAGACGGGGAGCTGTTTTTT. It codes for CASSPDREDGELFF.

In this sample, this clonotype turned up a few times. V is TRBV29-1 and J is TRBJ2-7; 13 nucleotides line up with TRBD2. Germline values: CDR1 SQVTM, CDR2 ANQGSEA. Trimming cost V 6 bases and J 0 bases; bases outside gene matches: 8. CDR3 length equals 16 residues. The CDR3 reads CSVVWTSGGNSYEQYF. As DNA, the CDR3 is TGCAGCGTGGTTTGGACTAGCGGGGGAAACTCCTACGAGCAGTACTTC.

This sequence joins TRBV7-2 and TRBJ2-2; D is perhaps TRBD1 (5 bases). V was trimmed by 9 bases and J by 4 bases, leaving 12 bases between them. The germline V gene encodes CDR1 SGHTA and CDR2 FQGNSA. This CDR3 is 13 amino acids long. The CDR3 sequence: CARMEQGTGELFF. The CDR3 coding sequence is TGTGCCAGGATGGAGCAGGGCACCGGGGAGCTGTTTTTT. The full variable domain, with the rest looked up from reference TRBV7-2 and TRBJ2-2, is GAGVSQSPSNKVTEKGKDVELRCDPISGHTALYWYRQSLGQGLEFLIYFQGNSAPDKSGLPSDRFSAERTGGSVSTLTIQRTQQEDSAVYLCARMEQGTGELFFGEGSRLTVL.

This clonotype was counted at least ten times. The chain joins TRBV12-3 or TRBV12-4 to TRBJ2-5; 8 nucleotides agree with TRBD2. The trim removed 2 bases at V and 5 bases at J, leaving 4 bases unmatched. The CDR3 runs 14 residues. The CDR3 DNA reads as TGTGCCAGCAGTTTACTAGCGGGTCGGGAGACCCAGTACTTC. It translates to CASSLLAGRETQYF.

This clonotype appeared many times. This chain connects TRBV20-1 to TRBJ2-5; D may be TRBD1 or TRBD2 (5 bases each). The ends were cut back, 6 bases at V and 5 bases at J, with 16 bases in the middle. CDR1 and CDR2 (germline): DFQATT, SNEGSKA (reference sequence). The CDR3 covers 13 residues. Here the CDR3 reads CSARSSEGETQYF. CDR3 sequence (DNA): TGCAGTGCGAGAAGTAGTGAGGGGGAGACCCAGTACTTC.

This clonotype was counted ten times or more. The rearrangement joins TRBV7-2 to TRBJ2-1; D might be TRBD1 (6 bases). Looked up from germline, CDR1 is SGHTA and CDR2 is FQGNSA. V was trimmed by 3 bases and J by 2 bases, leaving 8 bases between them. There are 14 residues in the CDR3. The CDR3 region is CASSLGTTYNEQFF. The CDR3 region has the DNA TGTGCCAGCAGCTTGGGGACAACCTACAATGAGCAGTTCTTC.